The 14 T cell receptor beta chains reported below all come from one sample, sequenced in a study of glioma-infiltrating T cells after dendritic cell vaccination. Sequencing was performed with immunoSEQ multiplex PCR; in TCRdb, only in-frame clones are kept and a portion is missing. Among about 100,000 clones listed, approximately 81% were seen once. Sequenced material: blood, taken before dendritic cell vaccination. Receptors originate from a human donor with glioblastoma.

This clone has a handful of counts. This chain uses TRBV5-6 with TRBJ1-3; 8 nucleotides line up with TRBD1. Germline CDR1 is SGHDT and CDR2 is YYEEEE. This CDR3 is 17 amino acids long. Trimming at V came to 5 bases and at J to 2 bases, leaving 12 bases not matched to a gene. For the CDR3, the DNA is TGTGCCAGCAGTCCTCCCTCAGGGGGCGGTACTGGAAACACCATATATTTT. This encodes CASSPPSGGGTGNTIYF.

This chain uses TRBV6-5 with TRBJ2-1, with TRBD2 as a possible D gene (5 bases). V lost 2 bases and J lost 10, with 9 bases in between. The V gene's germline CDR1 is MNHEY and CDR2 SVGAGI. The CDR3 is made up of 12 amino acids. The CDR3: CASSYPRGEQFF. The CDR3 nucleotides are TGTGCCAGCAGTTACCCAAGAGGGGAGCAGTTCTTC.

CDR3 residues: CASSYRAGGFYEQYF. The CDR3 region has the DNA TGTGCCAGCAGTTACAGAGCGGGAGGGTTCTACGAGCAGTACTTC. The V and J genes are TRBV6-5 and TRBJ2-7; 10 positions agree with TRBD2. The CDR3 length is 15 residues. Germline V gene lookup returns CDR1 MNHEY and CDR2 SVGAGI. J was trimmed by 3 bases and V by 2 bases; bases with no gene match: 4.

The chain has TRBV6-1 and TRBJ1-3; D gene ambiguous. The CDR3 is 14 amino acids. The germline gives CDR1 MNHNS, CDR2 SASEGT. Between the trimmed V and J ends, which lost 6 bases and 4 bases, there was a span of 13 bases. The chain's CDR3 is CASSSPWRGNTIYF. The CDR3, as DNA: TGTGCCAGCAGCTCCCCCTGGAGGGGAAACACCATATATTTT.

This clone was counted between two and nine times. This chain joins TRBV5-1 and TRBJ2-7; a weak D match, TRBD2 (5 bases). Between the trimmed V and J ends, which lost 2 bases and 3 bases, there was a span of 15 bases. The CDR3 is 15 amino acids. Germline CDR1 and CDR2: SGHRS and YFSETQ. The CDR3 region has the DNA TGCGCCAGCAGCTTTTTCATCGGGGTCGACTACGAGCAGTACTTC. Translating it yields CASSFFIGVDYEQYF.

This chain joins TRBV2 and TRBJ2-7, with 9 bases that match TRBD2. V gave up 6 bases and J gave up 2 bases; unmatched junction bases: 8. The CDR3 is 15 amino acids. The germline CDR1 and CDR2 sequences are SNHLY and FYNNEI. CDR3 bases: TGTGCCAGCAGATTTGGGACTAGCCGAACCTACGAGCAGTACTTC. Translating gives CASRFGTSRTYEQYF. The entire variable domain, with the rest obtained from reference TRBV2 and TRBJ2-7, is as follows: EPEVTQTPSHQVTQMGQEVILRCVPISNHLYFYWYRQILGQKVEFLVSFYNNEISEKSEIFDDQFSVERPDGSNFTLKIRSTKLEDSAMYFCASRFGTSRTYEQYFGPGTRLTVT.

The chain has TRBV5-1 and TRBJ2-7; perhaps TRBD1 as D (6 bases). Trimming pared 1 base from V and 5 bases from J, leaving 13 bases between. The CDR3 length is 14 residues. Germline V gene data show CDR1 as SGHRS and CDR2 as YFSETQ. DNA for the CDR3: TGCGCCAGCAGCTTGACGGCTACAGGGAACGAGCAGTACTTC. Its protein is CASSLTATGNEQYF.

The chain recombines TRBV19 with TRBJ2-7; 9 positions agree with TRBD1. This CDR3 spans 16 amino acids. J lost 1 base, V lost 0 bases, and 4 bases had no gene match. Per germline, CDR1 LNHDA and CDR2 SQIVND (reference sequence). CDR3 nucleotide sequence: TGTGCCAGTAGTATAGATGCCGGGACAGGGTCCTACGAGCAGTACTTC. It yields the protein CASSIDAGTGSYEQYF.

The V and J genes are TRBV5-8 and TRBJ2-5; 12 bases match TRBD2. The ends lost 2 bases at V and 5 bases at J; junction bases unmatched: 1. The CDR3 has 14 amino acids. Germline loops: CDR1 SGHTS, CDR2 YDEGEE. This chain's CDR3 is CASSFGTSGETQYF. CDR3 sequence (DNA): TGTGCCAGCAGCTTCGGGACTAGCGGGGAGACCCAGTACTTC.

The chain recombines TRBV6-1 with TRBJ1-3; D remains ambiguous. Germline V gene data show CDR1 as MNHNS and CDR2 as SASEGT. Trimming pared 4 bases from V and 0 bases from J, leaving 19 bases between. The CDR3 loop spans 18 amino acids. The CDR3 DNA sequence: TGTGCCAGCAGTGCTCTTTCGGGCGGAGGGAGCTCTGGAAACACCATATATTTT. Protein product: CASSALSGGGSSGNTIYF.

This chain connects TRBV11-2 to TRBJ2-5; D not resolved. Germline values: CDR1 SGHAT, CDR2 FQNNGV. V dropped 5 bases and J dropped 5 bases, with 24 bases sitting between them. The CDR3 runs to 17 residues. This chain's CDR3 is CASSPPWNSPPHETQYF. Here the CDR3 DNA reads TGTGCCAGCAGCCCCCCTTGGAACAGCCCGCCGCACGAGACCCAGTACTTC.

This clone was seen a single time. The chain is built from TRBV2 and TRBJ2-7; D may be TRBD1 (6 bases). The germline V and J ends were trimmed by 5 bases and 2 bases, with 13 bases remaining between them. The CDR3 contains 14 residues. The germline V gene encodes CDR1 SNHLY and CDR2 FYNNEI. The CDR3 DNA sequence: TGTGCCAGCAGTCCAGGGGCCCCCCCCTACGAGCAGTACTTC. This translates into CASSPGAPPYEQYF.

The gene calls are TRBV9 and TRBJ2-7; 9 bases align to TRBD2. The CDR3 covers 15 residues. V shed 1 base, J shed 7 bases, and the junction held 9 bases outside the gene matches. Looked up from germline, CDR1 is SGDLS and CDR2 is YYNGEE. In DNA, the CDR3 is TGTGCCAGCAGCGTATCTAGCGGGGCTCCCTTTGAGCAGTACTTC. Translated: CASSVSSGAPFEQYF.

The chain couples TRBV5-4 to TRBJ1-1; D ambiguous. Germline assignment: CDR1 SGHNT and CDR2 YYREEE (reference sequence). CDR3 length: 13 residues. V was pared by 4 bases and J by 1 base, with 8 bases between. The CDR3 loop reads CASSPSGNTEAFF. CDR3 DNA sequence: TGTGCCAGCAGCCCCAGTGGGAACACTGAAGCTTTCTTT.